The count of the clone carrying this TCR beta chain is one. Per germline, CDR1 SGHTA and CDR2 FQGNSA. CDR3 size: 14 residues. J lost 5 bases, V lost 4 bases, and 6 bases had no gene match. Per the study methods: Quantification of nucleated cells was approximated via reference gene primer amplification. Clones were read by immunoSEQ multiplex PCR, and TCRdb kept only the in-frame ones, dropping some. For V, J and clone size, that table is used; D and trimming come from the DNA. Among about 64,000 clones listed, approximately 90% were seen once. The data are from a study of blood T cell repertoires in COVID-19. On the study more broadly: Specimens from acute and convalescent COVID-19 originated in the United States, Italy and Spain. The cDNA or gDNA used as material had been derived from T cells, B-cell-depleted T cells, or PBMCs.

The chain couples TRBV7-2 to TRBJ2-5, with 8 bases lining up with TRBD1. Sequenced material: peripheral blood. The receptor was derived from a human donor in a cohort sampled during active COVID-19. This chain's CDR3 is CASSSYRGLETQYF. The CDR3 DNA follows: TGTGCCAGCAGCTCATACAGGGGGTTGGAGACCCAGTACTTC.